The entry that follows covers one T cell receptor beta chain sequence. Its antigen target is currently unknown. Base quality data are lacking; no much larger clone is found one base away. The immunoSEQ assay at survey resolution was used to sequence TCRbeta rearrangements from genomic DNA. On the study's bioinformatics: A lowest detectable productive clonotype frequency of 2.59 x 10-5 was observed in the TCR sequencing data. Only productive TCRbeta rearrangements, meaning sequences that were complete and in-frame, were kept for the analyses. Clonality for each sample was calculated as Simpson clonality in the immunoSEQ Analyzer version 3.0. Clones were binned by frequency as very rare, small, medium, large (1-20%) or hyperexpanded (>20%). Generation probabilities were estimated with OLGA 1.2.3, V-gene circos plots were generated with VDJtools, specificities were searched for in VDJdb, and CDR3 motifs were identified with GLIPH. The source is immuneACCESS, and TCRdb retained only in-frame sequences with V and J called. Part of the clones is not carried over; for the studies checked, unresolved V genes explain less than half of this, and the remainder is unexplained. V and J calls and clone size are as listed in that table; D and trimming were resolved from the DNA. Counted in this sample were about 46,000 clones; 84% of them appeared once. 0.35% of the sample goes to the ten largest clones.

The sample belongs to a study of STAT5B mutations in CD4+ large granular lymphocyte leukemia (dated by TCRdb to the early 2020s). With respect to the entire study: Among the healthy controls, the CDR3 'QG' motif was associated with a particular HLA allele. The study compared the TCRbeta repertoires of patients with CD4+ T-cell large granular lymphocyte leukemia against those of healthy blood donors. Flow cytometry performed on FACSCanto II or FACSVerse showed that the purified fractions had more than 95% purity among lymphocytes.

Results the study describes overall, beyond this receptor: Compared with healthy CD4+ repertoires, CD4-sorted patient repertoires appeared more clonal, and this difference remained even after the putative leukemic clones were removed. Main leukemic clonotypes were private to each patient, although approximately 25% of the main leukemic clonotypes were found at low frequency in the non-leukemic repertoires of other patients. TRBV06-family usage was enriched among the top patient clones (8/27) compared with healthy controls (2/35). The data were not HLA-matched, and the relatively small sample size could explain the higher clonality seen in CD4+ compared with CD8+ T-LGLL.

Between the V and J ends, shortened by 5 bases and 0 bases respectively, the junction contains 8 bases. In the germline V gene, CDR1 corresponds to SGHVS and CDR2 to FNYEAQ. Counted from cysteine to phenylalanine, this CDR3 has 15 amino acids. Only CDR3 DNA is held: 45 bases, read in frame from base 1. The healthy controls were 35 or so blood donors, and the buffy coats of these donors were supplied by the Finnish Red Cross blood service. All TCR-sequenced material derived from peripheral blood: patient blood samples and healthy donor buffy coats. Peripheral blood mononuclear cells were isolated by Ficoll-Hypaque gradient centrifugation. CD4+ cells were magnetically purified from the buffy coats of healthy controls. The Gentra Puregene Cell and Tissue kit was used to extract genomic DNA, and a Qubit 2.0 fluorometer was used to measure the amount of genomic DNA.

The sample was CD4+ T cells from blood buffy coats. Recombination linked TRBV7-6 to TRBJ2-6, with no reliable assignment of the D segment. This clonotype was sampled from a human donor in good health. The nucleotide sequence is given as TGTGCCAGCAGCCTGCCCCCCTCTGGGGCCAACGTCCTGACTTTC. This is translated as CASSLPPSGANVLTF.